The present entry profiles one T cell receptor beta chain with its context. Its antigen remains unidentified. Distinct nucleotide sequences in the sample also encode this CDR3. This sample was taken from a study of cytomegalovirus exposure and HLA in healthy donors. General study points: With later analysis, a missense DCLRE1C variant became linked to TCR beta V- and J-gene trimming. Association with HLA alleles at 0.05 false discovery rate was found for some 18,000 TCR beta sequences in a later analysis. The study recorded 150 to 200 TCR beta chains that were cytomegalovirus-associated.

Vbeta (60) and Jbeta (13) primers were used in the PCR. The data were produced by immunoSEQ multiplex PCR, yet TCRdb's version contains in-frame clones alone and is incomplete. The table has 120,000 or so clones, 80% seen once; the top ten hold 1%. The CDR3 is made up of 14 amino acids. CDR1 MNHEY and CDR2 SVGAGI come from the germline V gene. J lost 0 bases, V lost 6 bases, and 1 base had no gene match. Sequencing was performed on PBMCs. This sequence was found in a man aged 40-50 years in good health and CMV-seronegative. The rearrangement links TRBV6-5 to TRBJ2-1; 8 bases align to TRBD1. The CDR3 loop reads CASRDRGSYNEQFF. The CDR3 DNA reads as TGTGCCAGCAGAGACAGGGGCTCCTACAATGAGCAGTTCTTC.